Below are 17 T cell receptor beta chains sequenced from a single sample in a study of graft-versus-host responses after intestinal transplantation. Assay used: immunoSEQ multiplex PCR; TCRdb lists only in-frame clones, some missing. The data show tens of thousands of clones, roughly nine tenths seen once. These receptors have no identified antigens. The sequencing used unstimulated CD8+ T cells sorted from spleen or lymph node cells, collected before intestinal transplant. These receptors were taken from a human donor who received an intestinal transplant.

The rearrangement uses TRBV5-1 and TRBJ2-1, with 8 positions matching TRBD2. Germline CDR1 and CDR2: SGHRS and YFSETQ. This CDR3 contains 16 residues. With V trimmed by 0 bases and J by 4 bases, 6 bases remained unmatched. CDR3 sequence: CASSLVASGPYNEQFF. The CDR3 coding sequence is TGCGCCAGCAGCTTGGTGGCTAGCGGGCCGTACAATGAGCAGTTCTTC.

The chain is built from TRBV5-1 and TRBJ2-7, with TRBD1 as a possible D gene (6 bases). V lost 9 bases and J 6 bases, leaving 19 bases between the germline ends. Germline loops: CDR1 SGHRS, CDR2 YFSETQ. The CDR3 spans 13 residues. The CDR3 DNA reads as TGCGCCACCGCCAGGGGCGCAGGATCCGAGCAGTACTTC. Protein product: CATARGAGSEQYF.

The chain uses TRBV5-1 and TRBJ2-1; tentatively, D is TRBD2 (5 bases). Deletions cut 1 base from V and 8 bases from J, with 10 bases between. CDR3 size: 13 residues. The germline gives CDR1 SGHRS, CDR2 YFSETQ. CDR3 in amino acids: CASSLSSRDEQFF. The CDR3 nucleotides read TGCGCCAGCAGCTTGTCGTCGAGGGATGAGCAGTTCTTC.

The chain uses TRBV7-8 and TRBJ1-1, with unresolved D. This CDR3 comprises 13 residues. Germline lookup yields CDR1 SGHVS and CDR2 FQNEAQ. V lost 5 bases, J lost 11 bases, and 18 bases lay in between. The CDR3 is CASSRPEQDWAFF. The DNA for the CDR3 is TGTGCCAGCAGCAGACCCGAGCAGGATTGGGCTTTCTTT.

This chain uses TRBV7-9 with TRBJ2-2, with 7 bases lining up with TRBD1. This CDR3 spans 14 amino acids. Germline V CDR1 and CDR2: SEHNR, FQNEAQ (reference sequence). Losses at the gene ends were 5 bases for V and 6 bases for J; bases not matched to a gene: 6. CDR3 coding DNA: TGTGCCAGCAGCCCGGACAGGTGGGCCGGGGAGCTGTTTTTT. The encoded protein is CASSPDRWAGELFF.

The CDR3 here is CASSLAGLANTDTQYF. The DNA of the CDR3 is TGCGCCAGCAGCCTTGCGGGGCTAGCGAACACAGATACGCAGTATTTT. This chain joins TRBV4-1 and TRBJ2-3; tentative D call: TRBD2 (6 bases). Trimming stripped 4 bases from V and 2 bases from J, with 16 bases between. Germline V CDR1 and CDR2: MGHRA, YSYEKL. The CDR3 covers 16 residues.

The rearrangement joins TRBV30 to TRBJ2-7; D is undetermined. Germline loops: CDR1 GTSNPN, CDR2 SVGIG (reference sequence). This CDR3 spans 12 amino acids. V dropped 1 base and J dropped 3 bases, with 7 bases sitting between them. CDR3 amino acids: CAWSDVDYEQYF. CDR3 in DNA: TGTGCCTGGAGTGACGTAGACTACGAGCAGTACTTC.

CDR3 amino acids: CASSHGLADTGELFF. The DNA for the CDR3 is TGTGCCAGCAGCCACGGACTAGCGGACACCGGGGAGCTGTTTTTT. The genes are TRBV7-9 and TRBJ2-2, with 10 bases fitting TRBD2. CDR3 length: 15 residues. The junction had 3 bases not matched to a gene; V was cut back by 5 bases and J by 3 bases. Germline V gene data show CDR1 as SEHNR and CDR2 as FQNEAQ (reference sequence).

This chain links TRBV30 with TRBJ2-5; 13 bases align to TRBD2. Germline V gene sequence: CDR1 GTSNPN, CDR2 SVGIG (reference sequence). This CDR3 comprises 15 residues. V gave up 5 bases and J gave up 2 bases; unmatched junction bases: 5. The CDR3: CAWDPGLAGQETQYF. The CDR3, as DNA: TGTGCCTGGGATCCGGGACTAGCGGGACAAGAGACCCAGTACTTC.

This chain connects TRBV27 to TRBJ2-7; D not certain. CDR1 is MNHEY, CDR2 SMNVEV, per germline (reference sequence). Trimming pared 2 bases from V and 1 base from J, leaving 6 bases between. The CDR3 is 13 amino acids. The CDR3 DNA reads TGTGCCAGCAGTTTAGCAGGTTCCTACGAGCAGTACTTC. It yields the protein CASSLAGSYEQYF.

The chain employs TRBV28 and TRBJ2-3; TRBD1 matches 10 bases. From germline, CDR1 is MDHEN and CDR2 SYDVKM. The CDR3 contains 16 residues. J was trimmed by 5 bases and V by 3 bases; bases with no gene match: 8. The CDR3 region is CASSFGTGESGDTQYF. CDR3 coding DNA: TGTGCCAGCAGTTTCGGGACAGGGGAATCGGGAGATACGCAGTATTTT.

The chain employs TRBV4-1 and TRBJ2-7; D unresolved. Trimming took 0 bases from V and 3 from J, leaving 12 bases between them. Germline CDR1 is MGHRA and CDR2 is YSYEKL. The CDR3 length is 15 residues. CDR3 protein: CASSQDWQVLYEQYF. The CDR3, as DNA: TGCGCCAGCAGCCAAGATTGGCAGGTCCTCTACGAGCAGTACTTC.

The chain recombines TRBV7-8 with TRBJ2-7; weak D call: TRBD2 (7 bases). The V gene lost 2 bases and the J gene lost 1 base, with 12 bases spanning the gap. Per the germline V gene, CDR1 is SGHVS and CDR2 is FQNEAQ. The CDR3 consists of 15 residues. CDR3 sequence: CASSLRGGPSYEQYF. CDR3 in DNA: TGTGCCAGCAGCTTAAGGGGGGGCCCGTCCTACGAGCAGTACTTC.

The V gene is TRBV10-1, the J gene TRBJ2-2; D perhaps matches TRBD2 (5 bases). The V and J ends lost 2 bases and 4 bases respectively, with 5 bases between them. Germline assignment: CDR1 WNHNN and CDR2 SYGVQD (reference sequence). The CDR3 covers 13 residues. The CDR3 protein is CASSERGTGELFF. The CDR3 DNA reads as TGCGCCAGCAGTGAGCGGGGCACCGGGGAGCTGTTTTTT.

The rearrangement uses TRBV9 and TRBJ1-1, with 7 bases fitting TRBD1. CDR3 length: 13 amino acids. Germline V gives CDR1 SGDLS, CDR2 YYNGEE. V was pared by 2 bases and J by 9 bases, with 7 bases of the junction left unmatched. The CDR3 DNA sequence: TGTGCCAGCAGCGTCGAAGGGACAGAAAAAGCTTTCTTT. As protein: CASSVEGTEKAFF.

V is TRBV7-9 and J is TRBJ2-1; 9 nucleotides line up with TRBD1. The CDR3 is 15 residues long. V shed 5 bases, J shed 3 bases, and the junction held 5 bases outside the gene matches. Germline CDR1 and CDR2: SEHNR and FQNEAQ (reference sequence). This chain's CDR3 is CASSRGQGLYNEQFF. CDR3 DNA: TGTGCCAGCAGCAGAGGACAGGGGCTCTACAATGAGCAGTTCTTC.

The rearrangement links TRBV5-1 to TRBJ2-7; 10 nucleotides line up with TRBD1. V gave up 3 bases and J gave up 6 bases; unmatched junction bases: 6. Per the germline V gene, CDR1 is SGHRS and CDR2 is YFSETQ. This CDR3 comprises 14 residues. The CDR3 sequence is CASSWGTGDPEQYF. CDR3 nucleotide sequence: TGCGCCAGCAGCTGGGGGACAGGGGATCCCGAGCAGTACTTC.